The sequence of this T cell receptor (beta chain) was determined in a study of CD8 T cells in ankylosing spondylitis. Whole-study results and caveats: Made up of several highly homologous variants, a TCR beta motif appeared characteristic of ankylosing spondylitis blood. Disease-associated clones were reportedly significantly overrepresented in matched ankylosing spondylitis synovial fluid.

Details on this clonotype: What it binds is unknown.

Trimming took 6 bases from V and 3 from J, leaving 18 bases between them. This CDR3 comprises 14 residues. Germline V gene lookup returns CDR1 DFQATT and CDR2 SNEGSKA (reference sequence). TCRdb itself ran the 5' RACE reads through MiXCR, one entry per CDR3 protein. The table has 200,000 to 300,000 distinct CDR3 sequences, roughly 8.6% seen once. The chain couples TRBV20-1 to TRBJ2-7, with D possibly being TRBD1 (5 bases). Sample: blood, either unsorted or a sorted T cell fraction (not recorded which). The clonotype originates from a male donor with ankylosing spondylitis or in good health (not recorded which). In DNA, the CDR3 is TGCAGTGCGGGTCAGGGTTCCCGCTTCTACGAGCAGTACTTC. Translation: CSAGQGSRFYEQYF.